The clone carrying this TCR beta chain has a count of ten or more. Its specificity is unknown. The source of the sample is a study of T cells in Graves' hyperthyroidism and ophthalmopathy. Amplification yielded TCR beta CDR3 regions, with RNA transcripts as the source. Using the HTBI primer set, a first-round RT-PCR was run on the TCR CDR3. TCRdb itself ran the multiplex PCR reads through MiXCR, one entry per CDR3 protein. The sample lists about 360,000 distinct CDR3 sequences, roughly 14% occurring once. Orbital computed tomography, thyroid ultrasound, serum thyroxine and TRAb, and clinical symptoms together informed the diagnoses. A sample of blood taken at first hyperthyroidism diagnosis preceded any ophthalmopathy symptoms. Fresh peripheral blood, 10 ml, was the source of the PBMCs. Study-level points and caveats: Stable hyperthyroidism was told apart from ophthalmopathy by a model built on 13 V-J features.

The V gene's germline CDR1 is DFQATT and CDR2 SNEGSKA (reference sequence). With 6 bases clipped from V and 4 bases from J, the junction kept 12 bases outside the gene matches. The CDR3 has 15 residues. The J gene is TRBJ2-7, the V gene TRBV20-1; 10 bases line up with TRBD2. Sequencing was performed on blood. This clonotype was obtained from a woman aged 18-29 years with Graves' hyperthyroidism that later progressed to Graves' ophthalmopathy. CDR3 residues: CSATREASGSYEQYF. CDR3 bases: TGCAGTGCCACAAGGGAGGCTAGCGGGAGTTACGAGCAGTACTTC.